Listed here are 3 T cell receptor beta chains from one sample, sequenced in a study of PD-1 blockade in mismatch repair-deficient tumors. Sequencing used immunoSEQ multiplex PCR; TCRdb keeps in-frame clones, though not all of them. This sample has under 150,000 clones, with roughly nine tenths found just once. The input for sequencing was peripheral blood, taken 44 weeks after starting pembrolizumab. These receptors all stem from an adult with mismatch repair-deficient cancer.

The chain links TRBV30 to TRBJ2-3, with D unclear. Trimming took off 4 bases at V and 5 bases at J, with 10 bases between the two ends. The CDR3 covers 12 residues. CDR1 GTSNPN and CDR2 SVGIG come from the germline V gene (reference sequence). CDR3 nucleotides: TGTGCCTGGACCGGCGTGGTAGATACGCAGTATTTT. Protein: CAWTGVVDTQYF.

There are a few counts of this clone. The chain employs TRBV19 and TRBJ1-5; D unresolved. Germline lookup yields CDR1 LNHDA and CDR2 SQIVND (reference sequence). The V and J ends lost 4 bases and 0 bases respectively, with 4 bases between them. There are 13 residues in the CDR3. The CDR3 loop reads CASSTDSNQPQHF. The CDR3 bases are TGTGCCAGTAGTACGGATAGCAATCAGCCCCAGCATTTT.

V gene TRBV11-3 combines with J gene TRBJ2-7; possibly TRBD1 for D (6 bases). Germline lookup yields CDR1 SGHNT and CDR2 YENEEA. V dropped 5 bases and J dropped 5 bases, with 19 bases sitting between them. The CDR3 covers 15 residues. The CDR3 nucleotides read TGTGCCAGCAGCCCTACCAGGGGCCGGTTCAACGAGCAGTACTTC. Its translation is CASSPTRGRFNEQYF.